This entry is about one T cell receptor (beta chain). Its antigen is still unknown. The entry originates in a study of T cell responses to AZD1222 COVID-19 vaccine. At the level of the study: Both about-4-week and about-12-week second-dose recipients were combined. Notes on the study in general: Donors were chiefly white British, with a greater number of females, and clonal diversity was perhaps underestimated. Recipients of two AZD1222 doses showed rising Spike-specific TCR breadth and depth. Nearly half of spike-specific TCRs reportedly go after variant regions that carry no mutations.

The table came from immunoSEQ multiplex PCR; TCRdb's copy has only in-frame clones and leaves some out. The table shows 110,000 to 150,000 clones, with 89% occurring only once. The CDR3 has 14 residues. Trimming cost V 6 bases and J 2 bases, with 13 bases left between them. Germline-derived CDR1 and CDR2 are LGHNT and FRNRAP. This chain joins TRBV12-5 and TRBJ1-1; tentatively, D is TRBD1 (5 bases). This clonotype originated in an adult in good health. Here the sequenced sample was peripheral blood, taken on day 0 of AZD1222 vaccination. The CDR3 reads CASGKGSSNTEAFF. Written as DNA, the CDR3 is TGTGCTAGTGGGAAGGGGTCTTCTAACACTGAAGCTTTCTTT.